Here is one T cell receptor (beta chain) with its context. This clone was seen a few times. Its antigen is unknown. Base qualities are not recorded, but no much larger clone differs from it by a single base. The CDR3 runs 16 residues from the cysteine to the phenylalanine. Kept here is only the CDR3 DNA, which spans 48 bases and is read in frame from base 1. CDR1 and CDR2, looked up from the germline V gene, are MDHEN and SYDVKM. The V end loses 6 bases and the J end loses 0 bases, and a stretch of 15 bases separates them. Whole blood was collected in K2EDTA tubes by collaborating institutions according to the institutions' own protocols. Collaborator samples were shipped for TCRbeta analysis as frozen whole blood, isolated PBMCs, or DNA extracted from either sample type. This record comes from a study of blood T cell repertoires in COVID-19 (dated by TCRdb to about 2020). In terms of the full investigation: Samples covering the acute and convalescent phases of COVID-19 were provided by collaborators in the United States, Italy and Spain. The prospective study material was composed of cDNA or gDNA derived from T cells, B-cell-depleted T cells, or PBMCs. Deeply sampled blood TCRbeta repertoires from subjects exposed to, actively infected with, or recovered from COVID-19 were included in the dataset. A freely available public database, intended as a resource for researchers studying the immune response to SARS-CoV-2, is where the repertoires were released. The samples were drawn from two sources: the first 160 participants of the ongoing ImmuneRACE study, and over 950 subjects contributed by 6 global collaborators. The sample metadata nearly always contained a de-identified subject ID, COVID-19 status, age in years and sex. Where HLA class I and class II types were available, the types were taken from metadata supplied by the sample provider, not from assay-based typing.

General findings and caveats noted by the study authors: How much clinical and demographic metadata was included differed by source and by participant, and the metadata was provided uncurated.

The immunoSEQ Assay, a bias-controlled multiplex PCR, was used to amplify TCRbeta CDR3 regions from genomic DNA. In the authors' own workflow: The number of nucleated cells in each sample was estimated from the amplification of reference gene primers within the assay. To quantify the absolute abundance of each unique TCRbeta CDR3 rearrangement, sequence reads were collapsed and filtered. For each sample, productive Simpson clonality was calculated as the square root of Simpson's diversity index over productive rearrangements. The immuneACCESS repertoire file appears here via TCRdb, limited to in-frame rearrangements. These files lack a portion of the clones; in checked studies, under half of the deficit traces to unresolved V genes, and the cause of the others is not known. The DNA was the basis for D and trimming; V, J and clone size are from that table. Across this sample there are approximately 86,000 clones, with 80% seen only once. Approximately 10% of the sample is in the top ten clones.

This chain is built from TRBV28 and TRBJ1-5; a weak D assignment points to TRBD1 (5 bases agree). The sequence was obtained from a woman between 65 and 79 years old with acute or convalescent COVID-19. The sequenced material came from peripheral blood. The CDR3 here reads CASSPATEYSNQPQHF. Read as DNA, the sequence is TGTGCCAGCAGCCCAGCGACAGAGTATAGCAATCAGCCCCAGCATTTT.